The clone carrying this T cell receptor beta chain was recorded many times. Its cognate antigen is unknown. This record comes from a study of T cells in Graves' hyperthyroidism and ophthalmopathy. Overall study results and limits: Before onset, ophthalmopathy was predicted by the model a median around 6 months earlier.

The V segment lost 5 bases and the J segment 3 bases; nucleotides outside the gene matches: 6. There are 14 residues in the CDR3. Amplified TCR beta CDR3 regions derived from RNA transcripts. RT-PCR in the first round (using the HTBI primer set) targeted the TCR CDR3. TCRdb recomputed calls from the multiplex PCR reads with MiXCR, one row per CDR3 protein. This table holds 500,000 to 750,000 distinct CDR3 sequences, 46% found once. The genes are TRBV12-3 or TRBV12-4 and TRBJ1-2; 7 bases match TRBD1. The receptor was isolated from a woman younger than 35 with Graves' hyperthyroidism. Sequences were obtained from peripheral blood or thyroid tissue (not recorded which). For the CDR3, the DNA is TGTGCCAGCAGTCCTACAGGGGTCCACTATGGCTACACCTTC. Translated, it gives CASSPTGVHYGYTF.